The rows below give T cell receptor beta chains drawn from one sample of a study of immune evolution from preneoplasia to lung adenocarcinoma. Sequencing used immunoSEQ multiplex PCR; TCRdb keeps in-frame clones, though not all of them. This sample yields 15,000 to 20,000 clones, of which 86% are seen a single time; just over 2.5% belongs to the top ten. Sequences were obtained from FFPE invasive lung adenocarcinoma tissue. The receptors come from a person aged 70 to 85 with invasive lung adenocarcinoma. Both conserved end residues are part of each CDR3. Fields, in order: CDR3 length, clone size, D gene, V gene, J gene, CDR3 protein, CDR3 DNA. The D gene is left open where the match is weak. Clone size is given for some rows only: seen once, a few or many times, or a class if the clone is expanded.

13	-	-	TRBV30	TRBJ2-1	CAWTGGEYNEQFF	TGTGCCTGGACAGGGGGGGAGTACAATGAGCAGTTCTTC
12	-	-	TRBV29-1	TRBJ1-2	CSVLDSNYGYTF	TGCAGCGTTCTAGACAGTAATTATGGCTACACCTTC
14	once	TRBD1	TRBV6-6	TRBJ1-1	CASSRQGPNTEAFF	TGTGCCAGCAGTAGACAGGGGCCGAACACTGAAGCTTTCTTT
11	-	TRBD1	TRBV18	TRBJ1-2	CASSGTGGSTF	TGTGCCAGCTCAGGAACAGGGGGCTCCACCTTC
14	-	-	TRBV2	TRBJ2-3	CASSGAPSNQPQYF	TGTGCCAGCAGTGGGGCACCAAGCAATCAGCCCCAGTATTTT
15	-	-	TRBV19	TRBJ1-5	CATSTQGRGNQPQHF	TGTGCCACCTCAACGCAGGGGAGAGGCAATCAGCCCCAGCATTTT
14	-	-	TRBV4-1	TRBJ1-2	CASSQKVVRDGYTF	TGCGCCAGCAGCCAAAAGGTAGTACGGGATGGCTACACCTTC
13	-	TRBD1	TRBV10-2	TRBJ1-1	CASSATGQVEAFF	TGCGCCAGCAGTGCCACGGGACAGGTTGAAGCTTTCTTT
16	few	TRBD2	TRBV7-9	TRBJ2-1	CASSLVVAGEYNEQFF	TGTGCCAGCAGCTTAGTCGTTGCGGGGGAGTACAATGAGCAGTTCTTC
14	once	-	TRBV7-9	TRBJ1-3	CASSRRGYGNTIYF	TGTGCCAGCAGCAGGAGGGGGTACGGAAACACCATATATTTT
13	-	-	TRBV6-1	TRBJ1-5	CASTRTGNQPQHF	TGTGCCAGCACCCGGACAGGCAATCAGCCCCAGCATTTT
15	-	-	TRBV28	TRBJ1-1	CASSGTPTLNTEAFF	TGTGCCAGCAGTGGAACGCCTACTCTGAACACTGAAGCTTTCTTT
16	-	TRBD2	TRBV2	TRBJ2-6	CASEGRVTSGANVLTF	TGTGCCAGCGAGGGGAGGGTAACCTCTGGGGCCAACGTCCTGACTTTC
15	-	TRBD1	TRBV7-9	TRBJ2-2	CASSPWTGGTGELFF	TGTGCCAGCAGCCCCTGGACAGGGGGCACCGGGGAGCTGTTTTTT
13	-	-	TRBV27	TRBJ2-7	CASSFYGSYEQYF	TGTGCCAGCAGTTTCTATGGCTCCTACGAGCAGTACTTC
15	-	-	TRBV5-1	TRBJ2-5	CASSLAGDPRETQYF	TGCGCCAGCAGCTTGGCCGGGGACCCCCGGGAGACCCAGTACTTC
13	-	-	TRBV2	TRBJ1-1	CASADSENTEAFF	TGTGCCAGTGCAGACAGCGAGAACACTGAAGCTTTCTTT
15	-	-	TRBV7-9	TRBJ2-3	CASSHRAPSTDTQYF	TGTGCCAGCAGTCATAGGGCACCTAGCACAGATACGCAGTATTTT